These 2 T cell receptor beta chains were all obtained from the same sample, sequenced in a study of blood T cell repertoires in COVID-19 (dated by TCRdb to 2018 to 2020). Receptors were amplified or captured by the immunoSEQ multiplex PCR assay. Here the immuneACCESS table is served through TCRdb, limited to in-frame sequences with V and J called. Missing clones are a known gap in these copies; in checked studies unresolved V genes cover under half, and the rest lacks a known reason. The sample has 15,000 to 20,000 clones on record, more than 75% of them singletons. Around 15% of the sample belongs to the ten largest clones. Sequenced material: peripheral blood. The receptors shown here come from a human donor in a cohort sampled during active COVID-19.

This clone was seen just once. The CDR3 protein is CASSLSGAGRGAFF. The CDR3 DNA sequence: TGTGCCAGCAGTTTATCCGGGGCAGGGAGGGGAGCTTTCTTT. The genes are TRBV27 and TRBJ1-1; a possible D gene is TRBD1 (5 bases). Trimming left V 0 bases short and J 10 bases short, with 15 bases between. CDR3 length equals 14 residues. Germline V lookup: CDR1 MNHEY, CDR2 SMNVEV (reference sequence).

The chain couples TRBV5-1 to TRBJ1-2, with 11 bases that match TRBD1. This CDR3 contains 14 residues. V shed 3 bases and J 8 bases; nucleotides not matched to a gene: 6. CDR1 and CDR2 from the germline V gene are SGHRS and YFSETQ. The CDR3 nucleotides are TGCGCCAGCAGCTCCGGACAGGGGGCTGTCGGCTACACCTTC. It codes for CASSSGQGAVGYTF.